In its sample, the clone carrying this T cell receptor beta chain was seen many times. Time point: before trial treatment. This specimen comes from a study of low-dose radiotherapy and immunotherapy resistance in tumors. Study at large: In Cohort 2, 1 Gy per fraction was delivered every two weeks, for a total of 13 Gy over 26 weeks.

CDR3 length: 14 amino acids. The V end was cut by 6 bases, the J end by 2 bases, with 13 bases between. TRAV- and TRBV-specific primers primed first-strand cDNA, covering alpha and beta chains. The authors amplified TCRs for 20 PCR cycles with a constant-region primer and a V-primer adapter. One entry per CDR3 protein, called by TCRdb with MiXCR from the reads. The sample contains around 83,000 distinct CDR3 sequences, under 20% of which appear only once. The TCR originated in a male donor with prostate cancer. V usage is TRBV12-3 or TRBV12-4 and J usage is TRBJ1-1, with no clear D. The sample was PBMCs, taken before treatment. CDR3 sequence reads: CASRDRGGNTEAFF. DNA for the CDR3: TGTGCCAGCAGGGACCGGGGAGGTAACACTGAAGCTTTCTTT.